Below are 10 T cell receptor beta chains sequenced from a single sample in a study of regulatory T cells in long-lasting Graves disease. CDR3-region Arm-PCR and iRepertoire HTBI primers produced the TCR beta libraries. TCRdb fed the multiplex PCR reads into MiXCR, producing one record per CDR3 protein. The profile covers 550,000 to 650,000 distinct CDR3 sequences, with 15% to 20% appearing a single time and more than 10% taken by the ten largest. Time point noted: newly diagnosed GD, antithyroid drugs for less than 3 months. TCR sequences were obtained from RNA taken from PBMCs. These data also formed part of another study, on T cells in Graves' hyperthyroidism and ophthalmopathy.

Sequenced here: peripheral blood mononuclear cells (PBMCs), sampled at new diagnosis, from a patient treated with antithyroid drugs. All receptors derive from a young man with Graves disease.

This clonotype has a count of ten or more. This chain connects TRBV2 to TRBJ2-3; no definite D call. Germline-derived CDR1 and CDR2 are SNHLY and FYNNEI. The CDR3 totals 12 residues. Trimming cost V 6 bases and J 2 bases, with 6 bases left between them. CDR3 DNA: TGTGCCAGCAGAGCCGACACAGATACGCAGTATTTT. It translates to CASRADTDTQYF. The full variable domain, with the rest looked up from reference TRBV2 and TRBJ2-3, is EPEVTQTPSHQVTQMGQEVILRCVPISNHLYFYWYRQILGQKVEFLVSFYNNEISEKSEIFDDQFSVERPDGSNFTLKIRSTKLEDSAMYFCASRADTDTQYFGPGTRLTVL.

This clonotype was recorded at least ten times. The chain has TRBV7-3 and TRBJ1-1, with D perhaps TRBD1 (6 bases). V lost 5 bases, J lost 6 bases, and 16 bases lay in between. This CDR3 has 14 amino acids. The germline gives CDR1 SGHTA, CDR2 FQGTGA. The CDR3 nucleotides read TGTGCCAGCAGCATCGACGTTGGGGGCGCTGAAGCTTTCTTT. Amino acid sequence: CASSIDVGGAEAFF.

This clonotype has just a few counts. This chain joins TRBV12-3 or TRBV12-4 and TRBJ1-3, with TRBD1 matching over 8 bases. V shed 4 bases, J shed 0 bases, and the junction held 8 bases outside the gene matches. The CDR3 extends over 17 amino acids. In DNA, the CDR3 is TGTGCCAGCAGTTACTCGACAGGGGCCTTCTCTGGAAACACCATATATTTT. This translates into CASSYSTGAFSGNTIYF.

V gene TRBV7-9 combines with J gene TRBJ2-3; TRBD2 might be the D (5 bases). Trimming left V 6 bases short and J 0 bases short, with 28 bases between. The germline gives CDR1 SEHNR, CDR2 FQNEAQ (reference sequence). The CDR3 sequence is 20 residues long. The CDR3 DNA sequence: TGTGCCAGCAGTCCGTCCTCTCTAAAAGCGCGGGCCTCCAGCACAGATACGCAGTATTTT. Translated: CASSPSSLKARASSTDTQYF.

This clonotype was seen more than once but under ten times. The chain uses TRBV20-1 and TRBJ2-7; TRBD2 agrees at 11 bases. Germline V gene data show CDR1 as DFQATT and CDR2 as SNEGSKA (reference sequence). The CDR3 totals 12 residues. J was trimmed by 6 bases and V by 4 bases; bases with no gene match: 2. CDR3: CSATGTSGEQYF. CDR3 bases: TGCAGTGCTACCGGGACTAGCGGCGAGCAGTACTTC.

This clonotype was detected a few times. The chain joins TRBV27 to TRBJ2-1; the match to TRBD1 covers 9 bases. The V gene's germline CDR1 is MNHEY and CDR2 SMNVEV (reference sequence). CDR3 length equals 16 residues. V gave up 1 base and J gave up 7 bases; unmatched junction bases: 8. CDR3 residues: CASSLFGTGLMNEQFF. The CDR3, as DNA: TGTGCCAGCAGTTTATTCGGGACAGGGCTTATGAATGAGCAGTTCTTC.

This clonotype occurred many times. CDR3 coding DNA: TGTGCCAGCACCACCTCCTCGCCCCTCTATGGCTACACCTTC. This gives the protein CASTTSSPLYGYTF. The chain carries TRBV28 and TRBJ1-2; D is uncertain. V was pared by 7 bases and J by 4 bases, with 16 bases between. The CDR3 covers 14 residues. Germline loops: CDR1 MDHEN, CDR2 SYDVKM.

This clonotype was seen at least ten times. The CDR3 sequence: CASSPSDRRSYEQYF. The CDR3 coding sequence is TGTGCCAGCAGCCCGTCGGACAGGAGGTCCTACGAGCAGTACTTC. The chain couples TRBV7-9 to TRBJ2-7; 7 bases agree with TRBD1. Germline trimming cut 5 bases from V and 1 base from J; bases unmatched to any gene: 8. CDR1 and CDR2 from the germline V gene are SEHNR and FQNEAQ (reference sequence). The CDR3 extends over 15 amino acids.

This clonotype has only a few counts. J is TRBJ1-5 and V is TRBV19; 10 bases are shared with TRBD1. CDR1 and CDR2 from the germline V gene are LNHDA and SQIVND (reference sequence). This CDR3 is built from 15 residues. V lost 3 bases to trimming and J lost 5 bases; unmatched junction nucleotides: 4. DNA of the CDR3: TGTGCCAGTAGTATCTTCGGGACAGGGGATCAGCCCCAGCATTTT. Protein product: CASSIFGTGDQPQHF.

The rearrangement uses TRBV29-1 and TRBJ1-2, with 10 positions matching TRBD1. With V trimmed by 6 bases and J by 4 bases, 5 bases remained unmatched. Germline V CDR1 and CDR2: SQVTM, ANQGSEA. There are 13 residues in the CDR3. The CDR3 region is CSVETGGSYGYTF. CDR3 nucleotide sequence: TGCAGCGTGGAGACAGGGGGCTCCTATGGCTACACCTTC.